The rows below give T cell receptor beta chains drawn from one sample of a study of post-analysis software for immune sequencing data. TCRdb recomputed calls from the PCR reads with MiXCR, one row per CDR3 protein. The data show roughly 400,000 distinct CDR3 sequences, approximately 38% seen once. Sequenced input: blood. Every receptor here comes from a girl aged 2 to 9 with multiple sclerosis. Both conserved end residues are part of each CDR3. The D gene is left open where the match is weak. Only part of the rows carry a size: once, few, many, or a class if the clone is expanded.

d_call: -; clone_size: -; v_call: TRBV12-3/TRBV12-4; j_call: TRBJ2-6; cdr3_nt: TGTGCCGGAATGACAGGCGATTACTCTGGGGCCAACGTCCTGACTTTC; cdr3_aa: CAGMTGDYSGANVLTF
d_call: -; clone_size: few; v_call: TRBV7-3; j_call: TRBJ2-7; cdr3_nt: TGTGCCAGCAGCTTAACGGACGCTGGGAACTACGAGCAGTACTTC; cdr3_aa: CASSLTDAGNYEQYF
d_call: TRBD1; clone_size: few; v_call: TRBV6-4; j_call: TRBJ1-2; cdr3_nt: TGTGCCAGCAGTGACCCCTCGACAGGGAACGGCTACACCTTC; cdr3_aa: CASSDPSTGNGYTF
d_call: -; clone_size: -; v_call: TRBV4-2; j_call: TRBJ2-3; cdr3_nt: TGTGCCAGCAGCCAGAGGGAGGGGGGGCCCGAAGATACGCAGTATTTT; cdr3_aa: CASSQREGGPEDTQYF
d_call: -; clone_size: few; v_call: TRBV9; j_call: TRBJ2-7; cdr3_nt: TGTGCCGGCAGCGTAGCCGCAGGAGTCATGTACGAGCAGTACTTC; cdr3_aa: CAGSVAAGVMYEQYF
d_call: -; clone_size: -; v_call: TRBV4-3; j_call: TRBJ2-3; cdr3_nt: TGCGCCAGCAGCCAAGATTTTAGAGTCGGCTCAGATACGCAGTATTTT; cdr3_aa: CASSQDFRVGSDTQYF
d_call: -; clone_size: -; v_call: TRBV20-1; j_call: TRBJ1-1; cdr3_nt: TGCAGTGCTAGAGATCGGGGACGCGGATGGAACACTGAAGCTTTCTTT; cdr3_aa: CSARDRGRGWNTEAFF
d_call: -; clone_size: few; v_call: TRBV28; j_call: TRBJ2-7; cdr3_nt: TGTGCCAGCAGTCTAGAGGGGGACTCCTACGAGCAGTACTTC; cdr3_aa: CASSLEGDSYEQYF
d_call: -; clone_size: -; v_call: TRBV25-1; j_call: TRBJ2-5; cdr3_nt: TGTGCCAGCAGTGAACTCCTTCCTGGGGGAGAGACCCAGTACTTC; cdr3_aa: CASSELLPGGETQYF
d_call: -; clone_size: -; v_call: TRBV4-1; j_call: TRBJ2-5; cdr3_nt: TGCGCCAGCAGCCAAGATCCTGTTTCGCAAGAGACCCAGTACTTC; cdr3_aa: CASSQDPVSQETQYF
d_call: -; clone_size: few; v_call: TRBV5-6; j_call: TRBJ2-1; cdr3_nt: TGTGCCAGCAGCCCGGAACTGCTGCGCTCCTACAATGAGCAGTTCTTC; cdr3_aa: CASSPELLRSYNEQFF
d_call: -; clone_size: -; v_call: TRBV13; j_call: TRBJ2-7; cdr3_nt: TGTGCCAGCAGTCGGGAGCAGGCGACCTACGAGCAGTACTTC; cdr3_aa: CASSREQATYEQYF
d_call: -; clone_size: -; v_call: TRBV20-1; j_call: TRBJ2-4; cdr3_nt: TGCAGTGCTGAGGAAGGGACAGCCAAAAACATTCAGTACTTC; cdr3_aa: CSAEEGTAKNIQYF
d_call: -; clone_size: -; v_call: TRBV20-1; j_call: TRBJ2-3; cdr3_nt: TGCAGTGCCGGTAGGGGCCCTAGCACAGATACGCAGTATTTT; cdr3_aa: CSAGRGPSTDTQYF
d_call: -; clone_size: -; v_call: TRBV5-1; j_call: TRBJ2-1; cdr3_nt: TGCGCCAGCAGCTTGGTGAGGGGTGAGCAGTTCTTC; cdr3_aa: CASSLVRGEQFF
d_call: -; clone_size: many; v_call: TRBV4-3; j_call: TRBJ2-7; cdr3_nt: TGCGCCAGCAGCCAATGGTGGCAGGGGTCGGGGGAGCAGTACTTC; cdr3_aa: CASSQWWQGSGEQYF
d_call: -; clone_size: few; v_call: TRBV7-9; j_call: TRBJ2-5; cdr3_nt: TGTGCCAGCAGCTTAGGGAGATTGCAGGGACTGTACCAAGAGACCCAGTACTTC; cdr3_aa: CASSLGRLQGLYQETQYF
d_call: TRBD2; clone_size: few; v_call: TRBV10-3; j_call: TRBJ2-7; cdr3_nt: TGTGCCATCAGTCTCGGACTAGCCCCCGGCGAGCAGTACTTC; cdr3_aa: CAISLGLAPGEQYF
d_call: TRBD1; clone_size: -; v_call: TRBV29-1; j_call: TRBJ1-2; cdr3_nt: TGCAGCGTGCGACCCCCAGGGGGCAATGGCTACACCTTC; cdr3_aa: CSVRPPGGNGYTF
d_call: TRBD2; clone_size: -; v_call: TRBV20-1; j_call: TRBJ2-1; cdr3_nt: TGCAGTGCTAGGCCTGTAGCGGGCTCCTACAATGAGCAGTTCTTC; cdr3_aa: CSARPVAGSYNEQFF
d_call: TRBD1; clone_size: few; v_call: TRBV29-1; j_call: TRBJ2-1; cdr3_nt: TGCAGCGTTGAACCACTTCCCGGGACAGGGGGCGCTTGGAATGAGCAGTTCTTC; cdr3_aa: CSVEPLPGTGGAWNEQFF
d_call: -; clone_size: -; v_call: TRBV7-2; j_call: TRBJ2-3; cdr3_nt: TGTGCCAGCAGCTTAAGTCCTGCAGGTTCAGATACGCAGTATTTT; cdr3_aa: CASSLSPAGSDTQYF
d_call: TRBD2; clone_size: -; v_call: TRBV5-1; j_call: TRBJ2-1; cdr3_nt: TGCCCCAGCAGCGGGGCGGCCCTTGAGCAGTTCTTC; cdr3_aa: CPSSGAALEQFF
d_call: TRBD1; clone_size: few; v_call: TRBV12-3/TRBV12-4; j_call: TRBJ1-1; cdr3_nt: TGTGCCAGCAGACCAGGGGGGAGCGCTGAAGCTTTCTTT; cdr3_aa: CASRPGGSAEAFF
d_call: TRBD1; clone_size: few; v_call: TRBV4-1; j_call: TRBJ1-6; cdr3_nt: TGCGCCAGCAGACCCACAGGGGGATCACCCCTCCACTTT; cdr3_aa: CASRPTGGSPLHF
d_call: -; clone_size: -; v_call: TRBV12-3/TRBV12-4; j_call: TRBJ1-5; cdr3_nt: TGTGCCAGCAGACCCCCAGGGACAAGTCAGCCCCAGCATTTT; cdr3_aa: CASRPPGTSQPQHF
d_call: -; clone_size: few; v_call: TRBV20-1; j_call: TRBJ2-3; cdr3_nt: TGCAGTGCTATAGGACAGAGAAACACAGATACGCAGTATTTT; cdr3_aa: CSAIGQRNTDTQYF
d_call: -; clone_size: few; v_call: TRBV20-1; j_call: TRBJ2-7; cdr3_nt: TGCAGTGCTAGAGATTCAGCAGGACCCTACGAGCAGTACTTC; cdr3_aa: CSARDSAGPYEQYF
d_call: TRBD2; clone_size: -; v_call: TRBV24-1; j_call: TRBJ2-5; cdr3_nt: TGTGCCACCAGTGATTTTACTAGCGGGGGTAAAGAGACCCAGTACTTC; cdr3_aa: CATSDFTSGGKETQYF
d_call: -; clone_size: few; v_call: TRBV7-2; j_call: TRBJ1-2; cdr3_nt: TGTGCCAGCAGCCCGACCAACTATGGCTACACCTTC; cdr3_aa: CASSPTNYGYTF
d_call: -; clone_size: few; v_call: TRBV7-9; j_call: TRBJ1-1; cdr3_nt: TGTGCCAGCAGCGCGGGACTCCGGACCCCTATGAACACTGAAGCTTTCTTT; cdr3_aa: CASSAGLRTPMNTEAFF
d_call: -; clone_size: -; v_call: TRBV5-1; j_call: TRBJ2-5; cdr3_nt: TGCGCCAGCAGCCGAGAACAGACCCAGTACTTC; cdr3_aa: CASSREQTQYF
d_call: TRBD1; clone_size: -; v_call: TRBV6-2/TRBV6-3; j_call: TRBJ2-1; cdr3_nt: TGTGCCAGCAGTTATAGGGGGCCCTTCTACAATGAGCAGTTCTTC; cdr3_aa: CASSYRGPFYNEQFF
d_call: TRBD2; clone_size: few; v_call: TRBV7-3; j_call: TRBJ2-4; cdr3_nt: TGTGCCAGCAGCTTAACTGGACTAGCGGAAAACATTCAGTACTTC; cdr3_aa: CASSLTGLAENIQYF
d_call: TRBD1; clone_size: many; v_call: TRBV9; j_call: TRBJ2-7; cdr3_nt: TGTGCCAGCAGCATAACAGGGGGGCCCTACGAGCAGTACTTC; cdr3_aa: CASSITGGPYEQYF
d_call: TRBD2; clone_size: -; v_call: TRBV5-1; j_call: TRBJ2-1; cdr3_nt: TGCGCCAGCAGCTCCGGGACTAGCGGGGGGGTATCGAATGAGCAGTTCTTC; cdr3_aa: CASSSGTSGGVSNEQFF
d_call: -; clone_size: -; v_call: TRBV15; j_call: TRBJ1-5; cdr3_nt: TGTGCCACCAAATCGGTAATGTCGAGCAATCAGCCCCAGCATTTT; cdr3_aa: CATKSVMSSNQPQHF
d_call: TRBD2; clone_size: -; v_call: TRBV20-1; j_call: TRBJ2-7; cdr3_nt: TGCAGTGCTAGAGACCCGACGACTAGCCCTGTAATCTACGAGCAGTACTTC; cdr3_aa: CSARDPTTSPVIYEQYF
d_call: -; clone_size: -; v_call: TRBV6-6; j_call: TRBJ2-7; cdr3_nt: TGTGCCGGCAGTTACTCAGGGGAGGGATCCGAGCAGTACTTC; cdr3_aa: CAGSYSGEGSEQYF
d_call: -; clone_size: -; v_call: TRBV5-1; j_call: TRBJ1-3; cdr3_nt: TGCGCCAGCAGTGCAGAGACTGGAAACACCATATATTTT; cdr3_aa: CASSAETGNTIYF
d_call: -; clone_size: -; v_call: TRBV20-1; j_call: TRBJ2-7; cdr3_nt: TGCAGTGCTAGAGAACAGGGCCCCGGGGCCTACGAGCAGTACTTC; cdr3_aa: CSAREQGPGAYEQYF
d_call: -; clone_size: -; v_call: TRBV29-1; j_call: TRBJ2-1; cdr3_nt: TGCAGCGTTGTGGGGGACGAGGACAATGAGCAGTTCTTC; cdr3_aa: CSVVGDEDNEQFF
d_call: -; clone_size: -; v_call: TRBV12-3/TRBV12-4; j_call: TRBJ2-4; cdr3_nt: TGTGCCAGCAGTTTAGATTCCCAAAACATTCAGTACTTC; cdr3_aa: CASSLDSQNIQYF
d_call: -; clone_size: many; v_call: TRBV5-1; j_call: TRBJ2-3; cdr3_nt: TGCGCCAGCAGCTCGCAGGGGTACGGCGCAGATACGCAGTATTTT; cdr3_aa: CASSSQGYGADTQYF
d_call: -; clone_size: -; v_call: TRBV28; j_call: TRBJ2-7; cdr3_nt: TGTGCCAGCAGTCTAGGACCACACTACGAGCAGTACTTC; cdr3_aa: CASSLGPHYEQYF